These 26 T cell receptor beta chains were sequenced from one sample in a study of Graves' ophthalmopathy and Graves' hyperthyroidism listed by TCRdb under 2018. TCRdb names Illumina HiSeq 2000 as the instrument used. TCR beta CDR3 regions were amplified from RNA transcripts for repertoire sequencing. The first round of RT-PCR was done with HTBI primers and the Qiagen OneStep RT-PCR kit, and was followed by a second round of multiplex PCR, then size selection and purification. TCRdb trimmed the raw reads at Q25, called clones with MiXCR and kept productive beta chains. Identical CDR3 protein sequences are pooled into one entry, listed with their most common genes and DNA. In this sample the table shows about 390,000 distinct CDR3 sequences, 17% of which occur a single time. The ten largest clones represent roughly 2.4% of the sample. Sequencing was performed on peripheral blood. The receptors stem from an adult woman with stable Graves' hyperthyroidism.

The table lists this clonotype with a few counts. V usage is TRBV28 and J usage is TRBJ2-6, with 7 bases that match TRBD1. The CDR3 extends over 15 amino acids. Losses at the gene ends were 6 bases for V and 4 bases for J; bases not matched to a gene: 6. Germline-derived CDR1 and CDR2 are MDHEN and SYDVKM. CDR3 sequence reads: CASREQGTGANVLTF. The CDR3, as DNA: TGTGCCAGCAGGGAACAGGGGACCGGGGCCAACGTCCTGACTTTC.

The rearrangement uses TRBV5-1 and TRBJ2-2; TRBD2 matches 7 bases. There are 14 residues in the CDR3. J lost 6 bases, V lost 0 bases, and 2 bases had no gene match. Germline loops: CDR1 SGHRS, CDR2 YFSETQ. This chain's CDR3 is CASSLVAGAGELFF. The CDR3 DNA is TGCGCCAGCAGCTTGGTGGCGGGGGCCGGGGAGCTGTTTTTT.

This clonotype appeared many times. This chain links TRBV24-1 with TRBJ2-4; 8 nucleotides align to TRBD2. Trimming took 0 bases from V and 1 from J; bases not matched to a gene: 10. The CDR3 has 19 amino acids. Germline CDR1 KGHDR, CDR2 SFDVKD. CDR3 residues: CATSDLQDLSGGAKNIQYF. Here the CDR3 DNA reads TGTGCCACCAGTGATTTGCAAGATTTGTCGGGAGGGGCCAAAAACATTCAGTACTTC.

This clonotype was counted a few times. The rearrangement uses TRBV19 and TRBJ1-5, with 12 bases identical to TRBD1. CDR3 size: 18 residues. Trimming removed 8 bases from V and 3 bases from J; junction bases left unmatched: 14. CDR1 is LNHDA and CDR2 is SQIVND in the germline V gene (reference sequence). The CDR3 region has the DNA TGTGCCAGTCCCCCGGGACAGGGGGCGCGAGATGACAATCAGCCCCAGCATTTT. Translating gives CASPPGQGARDDNQPQHF.

This clonotype has at least ten counts. The V call is TRBV7-2, the J call TRBJ2-7; a weak D match, TRBD1 (6 bases). The ends were cut back, 5 bases at V and 4 bases at J, with 15 bases in the middle. The germline CDR1 and CDR2 sequences are SGHTA and FQGNSA. The CDR3 is made up of 14 amino acids. The CDR3, as DNA: TGTGCCAGCAGCCAACAGGGTACAACGTACGAGCAGTACTTC. Protein: CASSQQGTTYEQYF. Using reference TRBV7-2 and TRBJ2-7 for the parts outside the CDR3, the full variable domain is GAGVSQSPSNKVTEKGKDVELRCDPISGHTALYWYRQSLGQGLEFLIYFQGNSAPDKSGLPSDRFSAERTGGSVSTLTIQRTQQEDSAVYLCASSQQGTTYEQYFGPGTRLTVT.

The chain combines TRBV28 with TRBJ2-5, with 11 bases fitting TRBD2. V lost 5 bases to trimming and J lost 2 bases; unmatched junction nucleotides: 7. Germline assignment: CDR1 MDHEN and CDR2 SYDVKM. There are 16 residues in the CDR3. The CDR3: CASSESGTSGQETQYF. The CDR3 bases are TGTGCCAGCAGTGAATCCGGGACTAGCGGACAAGAGACCCAGTACTTC.

V usage is TRBV20-1 and J usage is TRBJ1-5; unclear D gene. The CDR3 has 12 amino acids. The V end was cut by 6 bases, the J end by 3 bases, with 9 bases between. CDR1 is DFQATT, CDR2 SNEGSKA, per germline (reference sequence). The CDR3 sequence: CSAETNNQPQHF. DNA for the CDR3: TGCAGTGCCGAGACCAACAATCAGCCCCAGCATTTT.

This clonotype was seen repeatedly, ten times or more. The CDR3: CATSRAPGTGGYQPQHF. The CDR3 DNA reads as TGTGCCACCAGCAGAGCGCCAGGGACAGGGGGCTATCAGCCCCAGCATTTT. This chain connects TRBV15 to TRBJ1-5; 12 bases agree with TRBD1. J lost 5 bases, V lost 1 base, and 6 bases had no gene match. The CDR3 consists of 17 residues. CDR1 and CDR2 (germline): LNHNV, YYDKDF (reference sequence).

This clonotype showed up just a few times. The chain uses TRBV12-3 or TRBV12-4 and TRBJ2-5; no clear D gene. V shed 9 bases and J shed 5 bases, with 13 bases lying between them. The CDR3 has 12 residues. CDR3 amino acids: CASGEGWETQYF. The CDR3 DNA sequence: TGTGCCAGTGGTGAAGGTTGGGAGACCCAGTACTTC.

The table lists this clonotype with many counts. The J gene is TRBJ1-1, the V gene TRBV30, with a weak D call TRBD1 (6 bases). Germline CDR1 is GTSNPN and CDR2 is SVGIG (reference sequence). V was cut by 3 bases and J by 1 base, with 9 bases left in between. The CDR3 runs to 13 residues. The CDR3 loop reads CAWSGTPNTEAFF. CDR3 nucleotide sequence: TGTGCCTGGAGCGGGACACCGAACACTGAAGCTTTCTTT.

This clonotype was seen at least ten times. J is TRBJ2-2 and V is TRBV19; D call uncertain. With 6 bases removed from V and 2 bases from J, the gap between germline ends came to 10 bases. This CDR3 contains 14 residues. The germline CDR1 and CDR2 sequences are LNHDA and SQIVND (reference sequence). The CDR3 loop is CASSASGNTGELFF. The CDR3 coding sequence is TGTGCCAGTAGCGCATCTGGAAACACCGGGGAGCTGTTTTTT.

This clonotype has at least ten counts. The chain couples TRBV6-1 to TRBJ2-2; D is perhaps TRBD1 (6 bases). CDR1 is MNHNS, CDR2 SASEGT, per germline. The CDR3 contains 13 residues. CDR3 sequence (DNA): TGTGCTCTAAGACAGGTGAACACCGGGGAGCTGTTTTTT. It encodes CALRQVNTGELFF.

This clonotype came up many times. The chain joins TRBV28 to TRBJ2-7, with no clear D. Germline assignment: CDR1 MDHEN and CDR2 SYDVKM. V lost 2 bases and J lost 0, with 8 bases in between. The CDR3 sequence is 14 residues long. This CDR3 reads CASSLGISSYEQYF. The CDR3 DNA reads as TGTGCCAGCAGTTTAGGCATCAGCTCCTACGAGCAGTACTTC.

This clonotype was seen ten or more times. The chain employs TRBV25-1 and TRBJ2-7, with 9 positions matching TRBD1. V dropped 4 bases and J dropped 2; count of bases not matched to a gene: 3. The CDR3 loop spans 14 amino acids. Per germline, CDR1 MGHDK and CDR2 SYGVNS. In nucleotides, the CDR3 is TGTGCCAGCAGTGGCCGGGACAGGGCCTACGAGCAGTACTTC. This sequence encodes CASSGRDRAYEQYF.

The sample holds many counts of this clonotype. This sequence joins TRBV29-1 and TRBJ2-2; D is uncertain. Germline CDR1 is SQVTM and CDR2 is ANQGSEA. The V end lost 8 bases, the J end lost 6 bases, and 19 bases lay between the germline ends. This CDR3 has 14 residues. CDR3 nucleotides: TGCAGCTCACGGCTCGCTTTTTTGGCCGGGGAGCTGTTTTTT. It encodes CSSRLAFLAGELFF.

The sample holds many counts of this clonotype. This chain uses TRBV13 with TRBJ2-7, with D perhaps TRBD2 (6 bases). The germline V and J ends were trimmed by 0 bases and 1 base, with 19 bases remaining between them. There are 18 residues in the CDR3. The germline gives CDR1 PRHDT, CDR2 FYEKMQ (reference sequence). The CDR3 protein is CASSLGLGFQEGSYEQYF. Written as DNA, the CDR3 is TGTGCCAGCAGCTTAGGCCTGGGTTTCCAGGAGGGTTCCTACGAGCAGTACTTC.

This clonotype was observed many times. The genes are TRBV5-1 and TRBJ1-1; 8 bases agree with TRBD1. Germline CDR1 reads SGHRS; CDR2 reads YFSETQ. Losses at the gene ends were 0 bases for V and 5 bases for J; bases not matched to a gene: 12. This CDR3 comprises 17 residues. CDR3 DNA: TGCGCCAGCAGCTTGGAACCCGGACAGGGTGAACATACTGAAGCTTTCTTT. It yields the protein CASSLEPGQGEHTEAFF.

This clonotype has a count of ten or more. The genes are TRBV28 and TRBJ2-7; TRBD1 aligns across 9 bases. The CDR3 extends over 14 amino acids. V gave up 4 bases and J gave up 5 bases; unmatched junction bases: 6. Germline V gene sequence: CDR1 MDHEN, CDR2 SYDVKM. CDR3 loop: CASSSPGQGHEQYF. CDR3 bases: TGTGCCAGCAGTTCCCCCGGACAGGGGCACGAGCAGTACTTC. The full variable domain, with the rest looked up from reference TRBV28 and TRBJ2-7, is DVKVTQSSRYLVKRTGEKVFLECVQDMDHENMFWYRQDPGLGLRLIYFSYDVKMKEKGDIPEGYSVSREKKERFSLILESASTNQTSMYLCASSSPGQGHEQYFGPGTRLTVT.

This clonotype was counted many times. J is TRBJ1-1 and V is TRBV12-3 or TRBV12-4; no firm D call. Trimming cost V 6 bases and J 5 bases, with 16 bases left between them. The CDR3 is 14 amino acids. The CDR3 sequence: CASSLFLGRTEAFF. The CDR3 coding sequence is TGTGCCAGCAGCCTCTTTTTAGGGCGGACTGAAGCTTTCTTT.

The chain couples TRBV19 to TRBJ2-5; D is unresolved. V was trimmed by 1 base and J by 4 bases, leaving 13 bases between them. The CDR3 has 15 amino acids. The germline gives CDR1 LNHDA, CDR2 SQIVND (reference sequence). This CDR3 is CASSIGAARRETQYF. For the CDR3, the DNA is TGTGCCAGTAGTATAGGGGCGGCCCGGCGAGAGACCCAGTACTTC.

This clonotype was picked up many times. The rearrangement joins TRBV6-1 to TRBJ2-7, with TRBD1 identical over 10 bases. CDR1 and CDR2 from the germline V gene are MNHNS and SASEGT. The ends lost 6 bases at V and 7 bases at J; junction bases unmatched: 9. The CDR3 is 14 amino acids. CDR3 sequence (DNA): TGTGCCAGCAGACCCGGGACAGGGGCGGGAGAGCAGTACTTC. It codes for CASRPGTGAGEQYF.

This clonotype was detected only a few times. The gene calls are TRBV7-8 and TRBJ1-4; D gene uncertain. Trimming left V 3 bases short and J 7 bases short, with 9 bases between. CDR1 is SGHVS and CDR2 is FQNEAQ in the germline V gene. There are 13 residues in the CDR3. CDR3 nucleotides: TGTGCCAGCAGCTTTCAACAGAGTGAAAAACTGTTTTTT. It yields the protein CASSFQQSEKLFF. The full variable domain, with the rest looked up from reference TRBV7-8 and TRBJ1-4, is GAGVSQSPRYKVAKRGQDVALRCDPISGHVSLFWYQQALGQGPEFLTYFQNEAQLDKSGLPSDRFFAERPEGSVSTLKIQRTQQEDSAVYLCASSFQQSEKLFFGSGTQLSVL.

Many counts were recorded for this clonotype. The chain joins TRBV20-1 to TRBJ1-1; D unresolved. The CDR3 extends over 13 amino acids. Germline V gene lookup returns CDR1 DFQATT and CDR2 SNEGSKA (reference sequence). Trimming pared 1 base from V and 1 base from J, leaving 7 bases between. The CDR3 nucleotides are TGCAGTGCTAGAGGGGTTACGAACACTGAAGCTTTCTTT. It translates to CSARGVTNTEAFF.

This clonotype has a count of ten or more. The chain has TRBV6-2 or TRBV6-3 and TRBJ1-2; possibly TRBD1 for D (5 bases). Germline assignment: CDR1 MNHEY and CDR2 SVGEGT. V lost 0 bases and J 6 bases, leaving 11 bases between the germline ends. This CDR3 comprises 14 residues. The CDR3 region has the DNA TGTGCCAGCAGTTACTCAAGACAGCCCAATGGCTACACCTTC. Translating it yields CASSYSRQPNGYTF.

Many counts were recorded for this clonotype. This chain links TRBV12-3 or TRBV12-4 with TRBJ2-7; D possibly corresponds to TRBD2 (6 bases). CDR3 length: 13 amino acids. Deletions cut 9 bases from V and 2 bases from J, with 14 bases between. This chain's CDR3 is CASALGGAYEQYF. CDR3 coding DNA: TGTGCCAGTGCTCTGGGGGGTGCCTACGAGCAGTACTTC.

There are many counts of this clonotype. This rearrangement joins TRBV18 to TRBJ2-7; possible D gene TRBD2, 6 bases. The V end lost 3 bases, the J end lost 6 bases, and 9 bases lay between the germline ends. This CDR3 spans 12 amino acids. CDR1 is KGHSH, CDR2 LQKENI, per germline. CDR3 bases: TGTGCCAGCTCACCGGGGGGTGGCGAGCAGTACTTC. Protein sequence: CASSPGGGEQYF. Variable domain in full (rest from reference TRBV18 and TRBJ2-7): NAGVMQNPRHLVRRRGQEARLRCSPMKGHSHVYWYRQLPEEGLKFMVYLQKENIIDESGMPKERFSAEFPKEGPSILRIQQVVRGDSAAYFCASSPGGGEQYFGPGTRLTVT.